These T cell receptor beta chains were read from a single sample in a study of shared clonotypes between healthy human individuals. The table came from immunoSEQ multiplex PCR; TCRdb's copy has only in-frame clones and leaves some out. The sample holds over a million clones, about 80% seen once. Sample: memory CD4+ T cells from PBMCs. All receptors derive from a man younger than 30 in good health. Some clones in this sample may be carry-over from other donors' samples. Both conserved end residues are part of each CDR3. A D gene is named only where the DNA matches it firmly. Clone size is shown for a subset of rows, as once, few, many or a class of expanded clone.

.,.,TRBJ2-3,TRBV12-2,CASRLRGPGESTDTQYF,TGTGCAAGTCGCTTAAGGGGACCTGGGGAGAGCACAGATACGCAGTATTTT
.,TRBD1,TRBJ1-4,TRBV5-4,CASSSTGGLNEKLFF,TGTGCCAGCAGCTCGACAGGGGGCCTTAATGAAAAACTGTTTTTT
.,.,TRBJ2-2,TRBV6-4,CASGPSANTGELFF,TGTGCCAGCGGCCCTAGCGCGAACACCGGGGAGCTGTTTTTT
once,TRBD1,TRBJ1-4,TRBV5-5,CASSAGTGPEKLFF,TGTGCCAGCAGCGCAGGGACAGGGCCTGAAAAACTGTTTTTT
.,TRBD1,TRBJ2-7,TRBV5-1,CASSLAGQGTHEQYF,TGCGCCAGCAGCTTGGCGGGACAGGGGACTCACGAGCAGTACTTC
.,TRBD1,TRBJ1-1,TRBV9,CASSGTGGNTEAFF,TGTGCCAGCAGCGGGACAGGAGGGAACACTGAAGCTTTCTTT
few,.,TRBJ2-7,TRBV28,CASSSLDTYEQYF,TGTGCCAGCAGTTCCCTGGACACCTACGAGCAGTACTTC
once,.,TRBJ1-2,TRBV2,CASTPQTGDYGYTF,TGTGCCAGCACTCCTCAGACCGGGGACTATGGCTACACCTTC
once,.,TRBJ2-3,TRBV29-1,CSVRYGKTDTQYF,TGCAGCGTTCGGTACGGGAAAACAGATACGCAGTATTTT
.,.,TRBJ2-1,TRBV6-6,CASSPPGWRNEQFF,TGTGCCAGCAGCCCCCCGGGGTGGCGCAATGAGCAGTTCTTC
many,TRBD2,TRBJ2-7,TRBV6-6,CASSQGLAGGDHEQYF,TGTGCCAGCAGTCAGGGACTAGCGGGAGGGGACCACGAGCAGTACTTC
.,TRBD2,TRBJ2-7,TRBV6-5,CASSPRGGFTYEQYF,TGTGCCAGCAGTCCCCGGGGAGGGTTTACCTACGAGCAGTACTTC
.,.,TRBJ2-7,TRBV7-3,CASSPRDNSYEQYF,TGTGCCAGCAGCCCAAGGGACAACTCCTACGAGCAGTACTTC
.,TRBD2,TRBJ2-3,TRBV18,CASSRTSGVKDTQYF,TGTGCCAGCTCCCGGACTAGCGGAGTTAAAGATACGCAGTATTTT
.,.,TRBJ2-3,TRBV7-9,CASSPDTQYF,TGTGCCAGCAGCCCCGATACGCAGTATTTT
.,TRBD2,TRBJ2-5,TRBV29-1,CSVGQGIAGRETQYF,TGCAGCGTGGGGCAGGGGATAGCGGGACGGGAGACCCAGTACTTC
.,TRBD1,TRBJ1-1,TRBV4-3,CASSQTGEVAEAFF,TGCGCCAGCAGCCAGACAGGGGAAGTGGCTGAAGCTTTCTTT
.,.,TRBJ1-5,TRBV5-3,CARSRGPEGRPQHF,TGTGCCAGAAGCAGAGGCCCCGAAGGGCGGCCCCAGCATTTT
few,.,TRBJ1-1,TRBV6-1,CASSPVNGGVAEAFF,TGTGCCAGCAGTCCGGTAAATGGGGGGGTAGCTGAAGCTTTCTTT
.,TRBD2,TRBJ2-3,TRBV9,CASSTHTGGVLTDTQYF,TGTGCCAGCAGCACCCACACCGGGGGGGTACTCACAGATACGCAGTATTTT
.,.,TRBJ2-7,TRBV29-1,CSVVGQYHYEQYF,TGCAGCGTTGTCGGGCAATACCACTACGAGCAGTACTTC
.,TRBD2,TRBJ2-7,TRBV7-8,CASSPLRGVPYEQYF,TGTGCCAGCAGCCCCTTACGGGGGGTCCCCTACGAGCAGTACTTC
.,TRBD1,TRBJ1-3,TRBV29-1,CSVTGGSSSGNTIYF,TGCAGCGTGACAGGGGGCTCGAGCTCTGGAAACACCATATATTTT
.,.,TRBJ2-3,TRBV7-3,CASSPRWRTDTQYF,TGTGCCAGCAGCCCGCGATGGAGGACAGATACGCAGTATTTT
.,TRBD1,TRBJ1-1,TRBV15,CATSKRQGGNTEAFF,TGTGCCACCAGCAAGAGACAGGGGGGGAACACTGAAGCTTTCTTT
.,.,TRBJ2-1,TRBV9,CASSVASSILNEQFF,TGTGCCAGCAGCGTAGCCTCTAGCATCCTCAATGAGCAGTTCTTC